The entry below gives a single TCR beta chain sequence along with its context. Its antigen is still unknown. The repertoire was sequenced with immunoSEQ multiplex PCR; TCRdb's copy has only in-frame clones and lacks some. This table holds fewer than 40,000 clones, approximately 50% found once. Documented time point: week 5, during vaccination. Alongside topical imiquimod, each dose of vaccine comprised 300 ug of mutant IDH1 20-mer peptide. Trimming took 6 bases from V and 4 from J, leaving 13 bases between them. This CDR3 contains 13 residues. The germline gives CDR1 MNHEY, CDR2 SVGAGI. This entry is derived from a study of a mutant IDH1 vaccine in newly diagnosed glioma. On the study more broadly: Former treatment meant radiotherapy, temozolomide, or both; the majority had gotten both. Study-level findings and limits: Detectable vaccine-induced immune responses arose in almost 95% of patients.

This clonotype was obtained from a young woman with glioma. The sample in question was PBMCs, obtained from a glioma patient whose treatment included an IDH1 peptide vaccine. The chain joins TRBV6-5 to TRBJ2-7, with D maybe TRBD2 (6 bases). The CDR3 region has the DNA TGTGCCAGCAGACCGGGACTTAAATACGAGCAGTACTTC. Its translation: CASRPGLKYEQYF.